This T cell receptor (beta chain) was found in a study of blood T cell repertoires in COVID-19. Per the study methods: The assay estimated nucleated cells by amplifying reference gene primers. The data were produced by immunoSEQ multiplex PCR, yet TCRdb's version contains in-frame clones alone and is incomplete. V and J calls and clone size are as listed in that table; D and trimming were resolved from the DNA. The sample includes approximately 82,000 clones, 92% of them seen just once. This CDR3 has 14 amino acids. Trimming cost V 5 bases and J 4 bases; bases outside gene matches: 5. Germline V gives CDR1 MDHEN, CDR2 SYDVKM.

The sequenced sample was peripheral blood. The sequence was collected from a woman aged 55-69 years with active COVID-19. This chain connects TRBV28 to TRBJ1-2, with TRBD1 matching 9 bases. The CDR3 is CASSTRTGAYGYTF. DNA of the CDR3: TGTGCCAGCAGTACCCGGACAGGGGCCTATGGCTACACCTTC.